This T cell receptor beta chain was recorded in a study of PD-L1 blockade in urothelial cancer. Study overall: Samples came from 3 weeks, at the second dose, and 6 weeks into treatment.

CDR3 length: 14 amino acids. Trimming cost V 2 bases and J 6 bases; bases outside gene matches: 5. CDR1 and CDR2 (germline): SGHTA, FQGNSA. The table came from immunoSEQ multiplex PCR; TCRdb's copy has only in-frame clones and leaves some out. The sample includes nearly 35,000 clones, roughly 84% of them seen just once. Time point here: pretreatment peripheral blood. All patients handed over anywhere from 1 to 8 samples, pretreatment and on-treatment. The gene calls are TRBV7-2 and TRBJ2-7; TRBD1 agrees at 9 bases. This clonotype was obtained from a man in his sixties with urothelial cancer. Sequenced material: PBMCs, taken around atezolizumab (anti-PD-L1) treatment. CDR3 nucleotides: TGTGCCAGCAGCTTAAGACAGGGGGAAGGCGAGCAGTACTTC. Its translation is CASSLRQGEGEQYF.